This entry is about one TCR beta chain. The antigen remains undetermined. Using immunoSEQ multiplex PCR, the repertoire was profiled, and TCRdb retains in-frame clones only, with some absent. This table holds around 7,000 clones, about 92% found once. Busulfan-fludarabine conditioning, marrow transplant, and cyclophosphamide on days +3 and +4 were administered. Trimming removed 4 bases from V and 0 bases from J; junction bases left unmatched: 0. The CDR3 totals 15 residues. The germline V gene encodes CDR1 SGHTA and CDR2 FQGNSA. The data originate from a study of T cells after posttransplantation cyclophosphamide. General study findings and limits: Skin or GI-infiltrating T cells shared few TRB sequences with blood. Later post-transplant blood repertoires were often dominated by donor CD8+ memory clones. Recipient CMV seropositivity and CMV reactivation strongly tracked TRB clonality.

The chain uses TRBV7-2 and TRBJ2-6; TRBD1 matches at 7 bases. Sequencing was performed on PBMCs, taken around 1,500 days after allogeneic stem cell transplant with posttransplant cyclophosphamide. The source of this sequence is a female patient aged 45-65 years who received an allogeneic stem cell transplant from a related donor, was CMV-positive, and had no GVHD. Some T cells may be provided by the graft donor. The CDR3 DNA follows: TGTGCCAGCAGCTCAGGGGGCTCTGGGGCCAACGTCCTGACTTTC. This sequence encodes CASSSGGSGANVLTF.